This T cell receptor (beta chain) was sequenced for a study of blood T cell repertoires in COVID-19. V gave up 3 bases and J gave up 5 bases, with 8 bases separating them. Germline V gene sequence: CDR1 SGDLS, CDR2 YYNGEE. The CDR3 has 13 amino acids. Sequenced by immunoSEQ multiplex PCR; TCRdb stores in-frame clones only, minus some. The sample holds about 270,000 clones, 75% to 95% seen once. The chain combines TRBV9 with TRBJ2-2, with D maybe TRBD1 (5 bases). This receptor was identified in a person under 35 with COVID-19, enrolled during active disease. The specimen sequenced was peripheral blood. CDR3 residues: CASSDQGTGELFF. Written as DNA, the CDR3 is TGTGCCAGCAGCGACCAGGGAACCGGGGAGCTGTTTTTT.